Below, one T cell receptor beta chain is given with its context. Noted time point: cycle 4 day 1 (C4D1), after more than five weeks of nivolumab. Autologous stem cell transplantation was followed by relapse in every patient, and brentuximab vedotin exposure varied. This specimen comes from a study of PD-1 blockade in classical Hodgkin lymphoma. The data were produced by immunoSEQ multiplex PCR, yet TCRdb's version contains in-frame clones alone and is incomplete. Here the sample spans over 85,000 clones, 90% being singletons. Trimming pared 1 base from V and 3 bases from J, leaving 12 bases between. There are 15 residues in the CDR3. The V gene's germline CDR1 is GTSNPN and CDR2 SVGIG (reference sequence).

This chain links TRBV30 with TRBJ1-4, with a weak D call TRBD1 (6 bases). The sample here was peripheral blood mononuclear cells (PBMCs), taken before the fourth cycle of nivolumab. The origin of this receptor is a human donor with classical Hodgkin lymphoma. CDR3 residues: CAWSALGQSNEKLFF. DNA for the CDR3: TGTGCCTGGAGTGCTTTGGGACAATCTAATGAAAAACTGTTTTTT.